This TCR beta chain was observed in a study of Tregs in tolerant kidney transplant recipients. Study-level information: Sorting of CD4+CD25+CD127- cells followed approximately three-day belatacept mixed lymphocyte reactions, sometimes with roughly five-day graft donor restimulation.

Study-wide results and caveats: Validation in larger populations is needed because few patients were studied. No direct test of biological reproducibility was done here.

With regard to this clone: Its antigen is not known.

Some clones are missing from TCRdb's copy, which holds only in-frame ones; the method was immunoSEQ multiplex PCR. Counted here are more than 25,000 clones, approximately 80% occurring once; the ten biggest clones make up approximately 2.1%. CDR1 SGHVS and CDR2 FNYEAQ come from the germline V gene. J lost 4 bases, V lost 5 bases, and 3 bases had no gene match. This CDR3 has 15 amino acids. This TCR derives from a human donor in good health. Input material: Tregs from blood cultured with allogeneic cells. V gene TRBV7-6 combines with J gene TRBJ2-2; the match to TRBD2 covers 11 bases. The CDR3 protein is CASSLTSGTTGELFF. The DNA for the CDR3 is TGTGCCAGCAGCCTGACTAGCGGGACCACCGGGGAGCTGTTTTTT.